This entry features one TCR beta chain sequence. The antigen is not known. This record comes from a study of blood T cells in healthy people across ages. Study-wide results and caveats: Greater diversity and more naive CD4+ cells were seen in long-lived donors than in aged donors. CMV infection status of these donors was not known. Age advanced and TCR beta diversity per million T cells fell, roughly linearly.

The use of a sample-barcoded 5' primer and a J-beta primer mix characterized a second PCR of roughly 7 to 11 cycles. A template-switch adaptor containing 12 random nucleotides labeled each cDNA molecule. MiXCR, run by TCRdb on the 5' RACE reads, gives a single entry per CDR3 protein. The sample lists around 850,000 distinct CDR3 sequences; approximately 35% were seen once. Germline values: CDR1 MNHEY, CDR2 SVGEGT. Trimming took 2 bases from V and 5 from J, leaving 9 bases between them. The CDR3 has 13 residues. The gene calls are TRBV6-2 or TRBV6-3 and TRBJ2-5; tentatively, D is TRBD1 (6 bases). The TCR comes from a man between 18 and 29 years old in good health. Specimen: blood. The CDR3, as DNA: TGTGCCAGCAGTTACGGGGGCTTGGAGACCCAGTACTTC. Protein sequence: CASSYGGLETQYF.